This TCR beta chain stems from a study of blood T cells in healthy people across ages (dated by TCRdb to between 2014 and 2017). Regarding the complete study: In model experiments, roughly one uniquely barcoded TCR beta cDNA molecule per two T cells was captured by template switching. The study analyzed two additional independent replicas of 1 million unique cDNA reads from the same blood draw for two donors, one aged 18 to 30 and one aged 80 or older. Four age groups were formed from the donors: young (average approximately 15 years), middle-aged (just under 40), aged (over 55) and long-lived (more than 75). Using deep sequencing normalized with unique cDNA molecular identifiers, the study measured how TCR beta repertoire diversity changes with age. To avoid experimental bias, donors of different ages were randomly spread across the sequencing lanes.

The library was built by means of 5' RACE. The listed sequencing device is Illumina HiSeq 2500. The second PCR ran for roughly 7 to 12 cycles and used a J-beta primer mix along with a sample-barcoded 5' primer. Each TCR beta cDNA molecule received a unique molecular identifier from a template-switch 5' adaptor carrying 12 random nucleotides. At least 3 million CDR3-containing paired-end reads were obtained from each sample. First-strand cDNA synthesis was performed from all RNA using the Mint cDNA synthesis kit, with priming by a TRBC-specific oligonucleotide. After uracil-DNA glycosylase treatment, a first 18-cycle PCR used universal primers M1SS and BC2_uni_R on all cDNA. The study's processing was this. For normalization, 1 million high-quality reads were randomly selected from each sample, with every read carrying a distinct molecular identifier. Reads sharing molecular identifiers were discarded rather than binned into consensus sequences. MiTCR, set to a Q25 quality threshold and the strictest error-elimination algorithm, was used for CDR3 identification, clonotype clustering and error correction. Lower-bound total TCR beta diversity was estimated with a nonparametric unseen species model using Euler transformation. Through fastp at Q25 and MiXCR, TCRdb rebuilt clones from the public reads, retaining in-frame beta chains. Every distinct CDR3 protein forms one entry, paired with its most common genes and DNA. TCRdb, not the authors, supplied the V and J calls. This sample lists 1.5 million to 2 million distinct CDR3 sequences; 34% were detected once. Together, the top ten hold about 11% of the sample.

The donors were under 40 Caucasian individuals from Russia, aged 6 to 90 years, who were systemically healthy. Approximately 9.7 milliliters of peripheral blood were drawn from each donor into EDTA-treated Vacutainer tubes. Ficoll-Paque density-gradient centrifugation was used to isolate PBMCs, with at least 6.5 million per sample. Total RNA, at least 6 micrograms per sample, was extracted from PBMCs with Trizol reagent. For every donor, an aliquot of PBMCs went through flow cytometry to measure the percentages of naive CD45RAhigh/CD27high T cells. This clonotype turned up a few times. The antigen it binds to is not known. No much larger clone is present one base from it, and per-base qualities are unavailable. The investigation overall reported the following: Observed TCR beta diversity per million T cells fell roughly linearly with age, and a significant reduction was already apparent by age about 43. Donor CMV infection status was unknown, potentially confounding age-related changes in expanded clonotypes. Compared with the aged group, the long-lived group had more naive CD4+ T cells, fewer expanded clones and increased TCR diversity, suggesting age selection. Observed TCR beta diversity correlated strongly with the percentage of naive T cells measured by flow cytometry. Bulk unsorted PBMC profiling prevented conclusive comparison of naive and antigen-experienced compartments. Estimates of total diversity from one million sequenced T cells were regarded as lower bounds and underestimates.

The CDR3 goes from the cysteine to the phenylalanine over 13 residues. Kept here is only the CDR3 DNA, which spans 39 bases and is read in frame from base 1. CDR1 and CDR2 are read off the germline V gene as MNHEY and SVGAGI. V loses 7 bases at its end and J loses 1 base; junction bases beyond the gene matches: 1. The sequence was obtained from a woman aged 30 to 39 in good health. Sequencing was performed on blood. The chain is encoded by TRBV6-5 joined to TRBJ1-5, with 7 bases matching TRBD1. The nucleotide sequence reads as follows: TGTGCCAGCAAACAGGGGAGCAATCAGCCCCAGCATTTT. Translated, this is CASKQGSNQPQHF.